The 20 T cell receptor beta chains below were found in one sample sequenced in a study of T cell changes during pregnancy in multiple sclerosis. Produced via immunoSEQ multiplex PCR; TCRdb's table is partial and in-frame only. The table lists roughly 46,000 clones, roughly 92% of them singletons, with approximately 2.2% in the top ten. This specimen was peripheral blood, taken in the third trimester of pregnancy. These receptors originate from a female donor with multiple sclerosis, enrolled in a pregnancy study.

The rearrangement joins TRBV11-2 to TRBJ2-7; D unresolved. CDR3 size: 13 residues. Trimming removed 5 bases from V and 1 base from J, with 9 bases in between. Germline assignment: CDR1 SGHAT and CDR2 FQNNGV. In DNA form, the CDR3 reads TGTGCCAGCAGCCCTGACATATCCTACGAGCAGTACTTC. It codes for CASSPDISYEQYF.

V and J are TRBV4-3 and TRBJ2-6; 10 bases align to TRBD2. V gave up 6 bases and J gave up 0 bases; unmatched junction bases: 2. The CDR3 totals 16 residues. Per germline, CDR1 LGHNA and CDR2 YSLEER. The DNA of the CDR3 is TGCGCCAGCAGTCGGACTAGCGGCTCTGGGGCCAACGTCCTGACTTTC. Residues: CASSRTSGSGANVLTF.

The rearrangement uses TRBV7-9 and TRBJ2-1; 11 nucleotides agree with TRBD2. The CDR3 is 15 amino acids. Germline CDR1 is SEHNR and CDR2 is FQNEAQ (reference sequence). J lost 4 bases, V lost 5 bases, and 4 bases had no gene match. The CDR3 DNA is TGTGCCAGCAGCCGCGGGACTAGCGGATACAATGAGCAGTTCTTC. It encodes CASSRGTSGYNEQFF.

J is TRBJ1-1 and V is TRBV23-1; TRBD1 matches at 7 bases. TRBV23-1 is placed among ORFs of uncertain function. V dropped 0 bases and J dropped 1; count of bases not matched to a gene: 20. This CDR3 comprises 21 residues. CDR3 in DNA: TGCGCCAGCAGTCAATCCGGGTGTAGTCCGACGACAGGGTTGAGGAACACTGAAGCTTTCTTT. Translated: CASSQSGCSPTTGLRNTEAFF.

This sequence joins TRBV10-2 and TRBJ2-1; 9 bases match TRBD2. This CDR3 spans 14 amino acids. V lost 4 bases to trimming and J lost 8 bases; unmatched junction nucleotides: 6. Per germline, CDR1 WSHSY and CDR2 SAAADI. DNA of the CDR3: TGCGCCAGCAGTGTGCGGGAGGGGGGCCATGAGCAGTTCTTC. Translation: CASSVREGGHEQFF.

This chain links TRBV30 with TRBJ2-1; D not certain. Germline V CDR1 and CDR2: GTSNPN, SVGIG (reference sequence). This CDR3 spans 15 amino acids. Deletions cut 3 bases from V and 5 bases from J, with 17 bases between. CDR3 protein: CAWSEDFTPHNEQFF. For the CDR3, the DNA is TGTGCCTGGAGCGAAGACTTTACCCCCCACAATGAGCAGTTCTTC.

The V gene is TRBV6-5, the J gene TRBJ2-5; 7 bases align to TRBD1. Germline CDR1 reads MNHEY; CDR2 reads SVGAGI. V lost 2 bases, J lost 5 bases, and 5 bases stayed unmatched. The CDR3 covers 14 residues. CDR3 amino acids: CASSYATGLETQYF. CDR3 sequence (DNA): TGTGCCAGCAGTTACGCGACAGGGTTGGAGACCCAGTACTTC.

The CDR3 loop reads CASSKPSGTGVGNQPQHF. For the CDR3, the DNA is TGTGCCAGTAGTAAACCCTCCGGGACAGGGGTCGGCAATCAGCCCCAGCATTTT. The chain employs TRBV19 and TRBJ1-5; 10 positions match TRBD1. The CDR3 loop spans 18 amino acids. V lost 4 bases, J lost 2 bases, and 11 bases stayed unmatched. Germline loops: CDR1 LNHDA, CDR2 SQIVND (reference sequence).

This chain links TRBV18 with TRBJ1-1, with 9 positions matching TRBD1. This CDR3 comprises 15 residues. CDR1 KGHSH and CDR2 LQKENI come from the germline V gene. After removal of 6 bases from V and 3 bases from J, the junction contained 8 bases not matched to a gene. The CDR3 nucleotides are TGTGCCAGCTCCCCCTCGGGACAGGGACACACTGAAGCTTTCTTT. Translated, it gives CASSPSGQGHTEAFF.

The chain is built from TRBV6-5 and TRBJ2-7; D unclear. This CDR3 is 14 amino acids long. Trimming left V 3 bases short and J 3 bases short, with 12 bases between. Germline V gives CDR1 MNHEY, CDR2 SVGAGI. The CDR3 protein is CASSYFSGGYEQYF. CDR3 nucleotide sequence: TGTGCCAGCAGTTATTTCTCTGGCGGCTACGAGCAGTACTTC.

J is TRBJ2-7 and V is TRBV7-2; TRBD2 matches at 8 bases. The V segment lost 5 bases and the J segment 3 bases; nucleotides outside the gene matches: 0. CDR1 is SGHTA and CDR2 is FQGNSA in the germline V gene. This CDR3 contains 12 residues. For the CDR3, the DNA is TGTGCCAGCAGCACTAGCGGCTACGAGCAGTACTTC. This encodes CASSTSGYEQYF.

CDR3 DNA sequence: TGCGCCAGCAGCCAGGACGAAAGACAGGACTACGAGCAGTACTTC. This encodes CASSQDERQDYEQYF. The chain couples TRBV4-3 to TRBJ2-7; possibly TRBD1 for D (6 bases). The CDR3 has 15 amino acids. Germline CDR1 LGHNA, CDR2 YSLEER. V was pared by 3 bases and J by 3 bases, with 15 bases between.

The chain uses TRBV14 and TRBJ2-1; no firm D call. This CDR3 is 12 amino acids long. Germline values: CDR1 SGHDN, CDR2 FVKESK. The V end lost 0 bases, the J end lost 8 bases, and 5 bases lay between the germline ends. The CDR3 region has the DNA TGTGCCAGCAGCCAAGATCGGGATGAGCAGTTCTTC. It is translated as CASSQDRDEQFF. The variable domain in full, with the rest retrieved from reference TRBV14 and TRBJ2-1, is EAGVTQFPSHSVIEKGQTVTLRCDPISGHDNLYWYRRVMGKEIKFLLHFVKESKQDESGMPNNRFLAERTGGTYSTLKVQPAELEDSGVYFCASSQDRDEQFFGPGTRLTVL.

The chain joins TRBV2 to TRBJ1-1; no clear D. CDR3 length: 14 amino acids. Germline lookup yields CDR1 SNHLY and CDR2 FYNNEI. V gave up 3 bases and J gave up 1 base, with 9 bases separating them. The CDR3 spells CASSENLPNTEAFF. Here the CDR3 DNA reads TGTGCCAGCAGTGAGAACTTACCGAACACTGAAGCTTTCTTT. The variable domain in full, with the rest retrieved from reference TRBV2 and TRBJ1-1, is EPEVTQTPSHQVTQMGQEVILRCVPISNHLYFYWYRQILGQKVEFLVSFYNNEISEKSEIFDDQFSVERPDGSNFTLKIRSTKLEDSAMYFCASSENLPNTEAFFGQGTRLTVV.

V gene TRBV19 combines with J gene TRBJ1-1; D gene uncertain. The CDR3 spans 13 residues. V lost 2 bases and J 1 base, leaving 5 bases between the germline ends. Germline lookup yields CDR1 LNHDA and CDR2 SQIVND (reference sequence). The CDR3, as DNA: TGTGCCAGTAGTATACGGAGGAACACTGAAGCTTTCTTT. Translation gives CASSIRRNTEAFF.

The chain combines TRBV27 with TRBJ2-3, with 16 bases that match TRBD2. Germline V lookup: CDR1 MNHEY, CDR2 SMNVEV (reference sequence). CDR3 length: 17 residues. J lost 6 bases, V lost 4 bases, and 7 bases had no gene match. This CDR3 reads CASSSGTSGRAHDTQYF. DNA of the CDR3: TGTGCCAGCAGTTCCGGGACTAGCGGGAGGGCCCACGATACGCAGTATTTT.

The chain recombines TRBV9 with TRBJ2-3, with 10 bases fitting TRBD2. The CDR3 is 16 amino acids. V was pared by 3 bases and J by 7 bases, with 11 bases of the junction left unmatched. The germline CDR1 and CDR2 sequences are SGDLS and YYNGEE. CDR3 in amino acids: CASSALLAGSAYTQYF. The CDR3 DNA reads as TGTGCCAGCAGCGCCTTACTAGCGGGGAGCGCCTATACGCAGTATTTT.

CDR3 amino acids: CASSLGQARTDTQYF. DNA of the CDR3: TGCGCCAGCAGCTTGGGACAGGCCCGCACAGATACGCAGTATTTT. This sequence joins TRBV5-1 and TRBJ2-3; TRBD1 is a possible D gene (6 bases). The CDR3 is made up of 15 amino acids. The V end was cut by 0 bases, the J end by 1 base, with 9 bases between. Germline assignment: CDR1 SGHRS and CDR2 YFSETQ.

This chain links TRBV18 with TRBJ2-5; TRBD1 aligns across 7 bases. V lost 4 bases and J lost 2; bases outside the gene matches: 4. The CDR3 is made up of 14 amino acids. The germline CDR1 and CDR2 sequences are KGHSH and LQKENI. Here the CDR3 reads CASSQNRGQETQYF. CDR3 DNA: TGTGCCAGCTCACAGAACAGGGGACAAGAGACCCAGTACTTC.

The CDR3 sequence: CSVTSALQQETQYF. For the CDR3, the DNA is TGCAGCGTTACCAGCGCGCTACAACAAGAGACCCAGTACTTC. The rearrangement joins TRBV29-1 to TRBJ2-5; D is uncertain. CDR3 length equals 14 residues. The germline gives CDR1 SQVTM, CDR2 ANQGSEA. V was pared by 5 bases and J by 2 bases, with 15 bases between.